This record looks at one TCR beta chain sequence and its context. This CDR3 is also generated by other DNA sequences in the sample. The assay was immunoSEQ multiplex PCR, and TCRdb's table has in-frame clones only and misses some. The table lists approximately 2,000,000 clones, about 94% of them singletons. This entry belongs to a study of shared clonotypes between healthy human individuals. For the study at large: CD4 naive and CD4 memory each took three plates per donor, while CD8 naive took two and CD8 memory one.

Selected positively for CCR7 and CD45RO-negative, naive CD8 cells excluded terminally differentiated effector memory CD45RA+ cells. Germline CDR1 and CDR2: SGHDT and YYEEEE. V dropped 3 bases and J dropped 3 bases, with 10 bases sitting between them. The CDR3 has 14 residues. Sequenced input: naive CD8+ T cells from PBMCs. V and J are TRBV5-6 and TRBJ1-5, with D possibly matching TRBD1 (6 bases). This TCR derives from a man between 18 and 35 years old in good health. Some clones in this sample may be carry-over from other donors' samples. The CDR3 is CASSSGQNNQPQHF. The CDR3 region has the DNA TGTGCCAGCAGCTCTGGACAGAACAATCAGCCCCAGCATTTT.